The clone carrying this TCR beta chain was seen a few times. This entry belongs to a study of OX40 agonist ivuxolimab in advanced cancers. Data came from immunoSEQ multiplex PCR; TCRdb stores just in-frame clones and leaves some out. This table has over 55,000 clones, 86% appearing once. The CDR3 extends over 14 amino acids. Unmatched junction bases numbered 7, after V lost 5 bases and J lost 4 bases. Germline assignment: CDR1 SGHAT and CDR2 FQNNGV. The TCR was taken from an adult with an advanced solid tumor such as melanoma, head and neck, liver or kidney cancer. The specimen comprised CD4+ or CD8+ T cells sorted from blood, sampled in a trial of the OX40 agonist ivuxolimab. The chain employs TRBV11-2 and TRBJ1-1; TRBD1 agrees at 7 bases. The DNA for the CDR3 is TGTGCCAGCAGCGTCAACAGGGGTGGCACTGAAGCTTTCTTT. It yields the protein CASSVNRGGTEAFF.